These 5 T cell receptor beta chains were sequenced from one sample in a study of long-term antiretroviral therapy in people with HIV. The immunoSEQ assay was v3.0, run at survey level. TCRdb keeps only in-frame clones here, not all; method: immunoSEQ multiplex PCR. In the table there are 20,000 to 25,000 clones, around 87% of which are singletons. Sequenced here: unsorted PBMCs, sampled approximately 2.5 years after starting antiretroviral therapy. These receptors were obtained from a woman aged 45-65 years with HIV.

This clone showed up just a few times. The CDR3 DNA sequence: TGTGCCAGCAGCCAAGACCGGGGAATGTTGGCCTACGAGCAGTACTTC. Protein sequence: CASSQDRGMLAYEQYF. The V and J genes are TRBV4-2 and TRBJ2-7, with D perhaps matching TRBD2 (5 bases). The germline V and J ends were trimmed by 0 bases and 2 bases, with 14 bases remaining between them. The length of the CDR3 is 16 residues. The germline V gene has CDR1 LGHNA and CDR2 YNFKEQ.

This clone was observed a handful of times. The chain couples TRBV27 to TRBJ1-2, with TRBD1 identical over 7 bases. The V segment lost 4 bases and the J segment 2 bases; nucleotides outside the gene matches: 4. This CDR3 comprises 14 residues. Germline CDR1 reads MNHEY; CDR2 reads SMNVEV (reference sequence). The CDR3 DNA reads TGTGCCAGCAGTTCGACAGGGCTCAACTATGGCTACACCTTC. It yields the protein CASSSTGLNYGYTF.

The chain combines TRBV14 with TRBJ2-7; possible D gene TRBD1, 6 bases. Per germline, CDR1 SGHDN and CDR2 FVKESK. V lost 4 bases and J lost 5, with 15 bases in between. The CDR3 extends over 14 amino acids. The CDR3 sequence is CASSPLGTRNEQYF. The CDR3 nucleotides are TGTGCCAGCAGCCCCTTAGGGACACGGAACGAGCAGTACTTC. Looking up the rest from reference TRBV14 and TRBJ2-7 gives the full variable domain: EAGVTQFPSHSVIEKGQTVTLRCDPISGHDNLYWYRRVMGKEIKFLLHFVKESKQDESGMPNNRFLAERTGGTYSTLKVQPAELEDSGVYFCASSPLGTRNEQYFGPGTRLTVT.

This rearrangement joins TRBV5-1 to TRBJ1-2, with D unclear. The CDR3 sequence is 14 residues long. CDR1 is SGHRS and CDR2 is YFSETQ in the germline V gene. V was cut by 0 bases and J by 7 bases, with 13 bases left in between. CDR3 coding DNA: TGCGCCAGCAGCTTGGCCGATGGAGAGGGTGGCTACACCTTC. Its translation: CASSLADGEGGYTF.

The V and J genes are TRBV7-9 and TRBJ2-7; 12 bases are shared with TRBD2. CDR1 and CDR2 from the germline V gene are SEHNR and FQNEAQ (reference sequence). V dropped 4 bases and J dropped 1; count of bases not matched to a gene: 5. This CDR3 is 16 amino acids long. CDR3 in amino acids: CASSWTGTSGSYEQYF. The CDR3 DNA reads as TGTGCCAGCAGCTGGACCGGGACTAGCGGGTCCTACGAGCAGTACTTC.